These 27 T cell receptor beta chains were all obtained from the same sample, sequenced in a study of metastatic and nonmetastatic thyroid tumors. Through MiXCR, TCRdb re-clonotyped the PCR reads. Of several thousand clones listed, approximately 33% were seen once; the top ten hold about a sixth. Before thyroid surgery, none of the patients had received any treatment. The sequencing input was adjacent normal tissue. The source of these receptors is a female donor with papillary thyroid cancer or a benign thyroid nodule (not recorded which). Some clones in this sample may be carry-over from other donors' samples.

This clone appeared a few times. The CDR3, as DNA: TGTGCCAGCAGGCACGGACTAGCGGGTGTCGGCACAGATACGCAGTATTTT. It is translated as CASRHGLAGVGTDTQYF. This chain uses TRBV28 with TRBJ2-3; TRBD2 matches at 11 bases. Trimming at V came to 6 bases and at J to 1 base, leaving 9 bases not matched to a gene. The CDR3 extends over 17 amino acids. Germline lookup yields CDR1 MDHEN and CDR2 SYDVKM.

The chain employs TRBV20-1 and TRBJ1-5; weak D call: TRBD1 (6 bases). Germline CDR1 DFQATT, CDR2 SNEGSKA (reference sequence). CDR3 size: 14 residues. The V end lost 3 bases, the J end lost 11 bases, and 20 bases lay between the germline ends. CDR3 coding DNA: TGCAGTGCTAGTCTGGACAGCGGCCCGGGGACCCAGCATTTT. Amino acid sequence: CSASLDSGPGTQHF.

The table lists this clone with a few counts. CDR3 bases: TGTGCCACCAGCCTACTAGCTGGATCCACAGATACGCAGTATTTT. Its protein is CATSLLAGSTDTQYF. The V gene is TRBV24-1, the J gene TRBJ2-3, with D possibly TRBD2 on 6 matching bases. Trimming shortened V by 7 bases and J by 2 bases, and 15 bases separated the two germline ends. The V gene's germline CDR1 is KGHDR and CDR2 SFDVKD. The CDR3 runs 15 residues.

This clone was seen more than once but under ten times. This chain connects TRBV10-1 to TRBJ1-6; D call uncertain. Between the trimmed V and J ends, which lost 7 bases and 5 bases, there was a span of 0 bases. This CDR3 is 10 amino acids long. Germline assignment: CDR1 WNHNN and CDR2 SYGVQD (reference sequence). The CDR3 is CASNNSPLHF. The CDR3 DNA is TGCGCCAGCAATAATTCACCCCTCCACTTT.

The V call is TRBV2, the J call TRBJ1-4; 7 nucleotides agree with TRBD1. CDR1 is SNHLY, CDR2 FYNNEI, per germline. This CDR3 has 14 amino acids. The junction had 5 bases not matched to a gene; V was cut back by 6 bases and J by 4 bases. The CDR3 is CASRLQGNNEKLFF. The CDR3 coding sequence is TGTGCCAGCAGGTTACAGGGGAATAATGAAAAACTGTTTTTT.

The chain employs TRBV11-2 and TRBJ1-6; D gene ambiguous. Germline CDR1 is SGHAT and CDR2 is FQNNGV. Trimming left V 5 bases short and J 5 bases short, with 16 bases between. There are 16 residues in the CDR3. Here the CDR3 reads CASSPAPRTHNSPLHF. The CDR3 DNA reads TGTGCCAGCAGCCCGGCCCCACGAACCCATAATTCACCCCTCCACTTT.

The J gene is TRBJ1-1, the V gene TRBV11-3; no reliable D call. The CDR3 consists of 13 residues. CDR1 and CDR2 from the germline V gene are SGHNT and YENEEA. V lost 6 bases to trimming and J lost 5 bases, with 13 bases between them. CDR3 nucleotide sequence: TGTGCCAGCAGTTATTGGGAGAGGACTGAAGCTTTCTTT. This translates into CASSYWERTEAFF.

The J gene is TRBJ2-7, the V gene TRBV5-1, with a tentative D call TRBD2 (5 bases). Trimming removed 1 base at V and 3 bases at J, with 8 bases between. Germline CDR1 SGHRS, CDR2 YFSETQ. The CDR3 spans 13 residues. The CDR3 nucleotides are TGCGCCAGCAGCTTGCTCGGGGACTACGAGCAGTACTTC. Amino acids: CASSLLGDYEQYF.

This clone has just a few counts. The gene calls are TRBV6-1 and TRBJ1-3; the D is unclear. The CDR3 has 14 amino acids. V dropped 7 bases and J dropped 0 bases, with 10 bases sitting between them. CDR1 and CDR2 from the germline V gene are MNHNS and SASEGT. The CDR3 DNA reads as TGTGCCAGCACGCCGTACTTCTCTGGAAACACCATATATTTT. Encoded protein: CASTPYFSGNTIYF.

This clone was seen more than once but under ten times. This sample includes further DNA sequences coding for the same CDR3. This chain links TRBV20-1 with TRBJ2-7; 11 bases are a match to TRBD2. Trimming at V came to 4 bases and at J to 3 bases, leaving 2 bases not matched to a gene. Germline-derived CDR1 and CDR2 are DFQATT and SNEGSKA (reference sequence). The CDR3 is 13 amino acids. CDR3 amino acids: CSATGLAGYEQYF. CDR3 coding DNA: TGCAGTGCTACAGGACTAGCGGGCTACGAGCAGTACTTC.

The chain couples TRBV20-1 to TRBJ2-1, with 7 bases fitting TRBD2. The junction had 10 bases not matched to a gene; V was cut back by 1 base and J by 7 bases. From germline, CDR1 is DFQATT and CDR2 SNEGSKA (reference sequence). CDR3 length equals 15 residues. The CDR3 coding sequence is TGCAGTGCTAGAGGCGGAAGCGGGATGTATAATGAGCAGTTCTTC. Amino acids: CSARGGSGMYNEQFF.

This clone turned up a few times. CDR3 in DNA: TGTGCCAGCAAACAGGGGGGCTCCTACAATGAGCAGTTCTTC. Its translation: CASKQGGSYNEQFF. The genes are TRBV2 and TRBJ2-1, with 8 bases identical to TRBD1. The CDR3 runs to 14 residues. V dropped 7 bases and J dropped 0; count of bases not matched to a gene: 2. CDR1 and CDR2 (germline): SNHLY, FYNNEI. Using reference TRBV2 and TRBJ2-1 for the parts outside the CDR3, the full variable domain is EPEVTQTPSHQVTQMGQEVILRCVPISNHLYFYWYRQILGQKVEFLVSFYNNEISEKSEIFDDQFSVERPDGSNFTLKIRSTKLEDSAMYFCASKQGGSYNEQFFGPGTRLTVL.

J is TRBJ2-7 and V is TRBV28; 9 bases align to TRBD1. In germline, CDR1 is MDHEN, CDR2 SYDVKM. J was trimmed by 4 bases and V by 4 bases; bases with no gene match: 17. This CDR3 is 18 amino acids long. CDR3 bases: TGTGCCAGCAGTTCCTCCTCAGGGAAGACAGGGGGGGGATACGAGCAGTACTTC. Translated, it gives CASSSSSGKTGGGYEQYF.

This clone was seen more than once but under ten times. The chain has TRBV30 and TRBJ1-5; D is possibly TRBD1 (5 bases). Germline CDR1 is GTSNPN and CDR2 is SVGIG (reference sequence). Trimming took off 3 bases at V and 0 bases at J, with 12 bases between the two ends. The CDR3 runs 15 residues. The CDR3 loop is CAWRRGEGSNQPQHF. CDR3 coding DNA: TGTGCCTGGAGGAGGGGCGAGGGTAGCAATCAGCCCCAGCATTTT.

This clone was found many times. The chain combines TRBV5-6 with TRBJ2-1; weak D call: TRBD2 (6 bases). V was clipped by 3 bases and J by 5 bases, with 12 bases between them. Germline CDR1 SGHDT, CDR2 YYEEEE. The CDR3 runs 14 residues. The CDR3 bases are TGTGCCAGCAGCTCTACGGAGGGCGACAATGAGCAGTTCTTC. Translated: CASSSTEGDNEQFF.

This clone was picked up a small number of times. The CDR3 DNA reads as TGTGCCAGCTCACCCAACAGGGCGGCTGAAGCTTTCTTT. It codes for CASSPNRAAEAFF. The J gene is TRBJ1-1, the V gene TRBV18; D possibly corresponds to TRBD1 (6 bases). From germline, CDR1 is KGHSH and CDR2 LQKENI. V was trimmed by 3 bases and J by 6 bases, leaving 11 bases between them. The length of the CDR3 is 13 residues.

This sequence joins TRBV2 and TRBJ2-1; TRBD1 matches at 7 bases. This CDR3 has 14 amino acids. Germline V gene lookup returns CDR1 SNHLY and CDR2 FYNNEI. V shed 7 bases and J 9 bases; nucleotides not matched to a gene: 12. In DNA, the CDR3 is TGTGCCAGCAACCCACCATCGACAGGGAGTGAGCAGTTCTTC. Translation: CASNPPSTGSEQFF.

This clone has a handful of counts. The chain combines TRBV19 with TRBJ2-7; TRBD1 aligns across 11 bases. The ends lost 7 bases at V and 7 bases at J; junction bases unmatched: 12. Looked up from germline, CDR1 is LNHDA and CDR2 is SQIVND (reference sequence). There are 15 residues in the CDR3. In nucleotides, the CDR3 is TGTGCCAGTAAATACGGACAGGGGGCTTACAATGAGCAGTACTTC. Protein product: CASKYGQGAYNEQYF.

The chain is built from TRBV5-1 and TRBJ2-5; D could derive from TRBD1 or TRBD2 (6 bases each). V lost 4 bases, J lost 0 bases, and 22 bases lay in between. The CDR3 contains 18 residues. CDR1 SGHRS and CDR2 YFSETQ come from the germline V gene. In DNA form, the CDR3 reads TGCGCCAGCAGCGACCCGGGGCTCGGGGGCCGTGACCAAGAGACCCAGTACTTC. This codes for CASSDPGLGGRDQETQYF. The whole variable domain, remainder taken from reference TRBV5-1 and TRBJ2-5, is KAGVTQTPRYLIKTRGQQVTLSCSPISGHRSVSWYQQTPGQGLQFLFEYFSETQRNKGNFPGRFSGRQFSNSRSEMNVSTLELGDSALYLCASSDPGLGGRDQETQYFGPGTRLLVL.

This chain uses TRBV5-8 with TRBJ1-6; 7 positions agree with TRBD1. Germline V gene lookup returns CDR1 SGHTS and CDR2 YDEGEE. J gave up 5 bases and V 4 bases, and 6 bases lay outside the gene matches. This CDR3 is built from 15 residues. CDR3 in DNA: TGTGCCAGCAGCAGTGGGACAGACCATAATTCACCCCTCCACTTT. This encodes CASSSGTDHNSPLHF.

The rearrangement uses TRBV11-1 and TRBJ2-1; TRBD2 might be the D (6 bases). Per germline, CDR1 SGHAT and CDR2 FQDESV (reference sequence). V gave up 5 bases and J gave up 1 base, with 18 bases separating them. The CDR3 has 17 residues. The CDR3 loop reads CASSPLGGGVSYNEQFF. The CDR3 nucleotides read TGTGCCAGCAGCCCTCTGGGAGGCGGGGTGTCCTACAATGAGCAGTTCTTC.

The rearrangement links TRBV6-6 to TRBJ1-2, with 8 nucleotides matching TRBD1. In germline, CDR1 is MNHNY, CDR2 SVGAGI (reference sequence). V shed 0 bases, J shed 3 bases, and the junction held 3 bases outside the gene matches. The CDR3 spans 15 residues. This CDR3 is CASSYSWTGHYGYTF. The CDR3 nucleotides read TGTGCCAGCAGTTACTCATGGACAGGGCACTATGGCTACACCTTC.

The V gene is TRBV12-3 or TRBV12-4, the J gene TRBJ2-3; D gene unclear. V was shortened by 6 bases and J by 6 bases, with 10 bases between the two germline ends. The CDR3 runs 12 residues. The CDR3 sequence: CASSRGGDTQYF. CDR3 coding DNA: TGTGCCAGCAGCCGAGGTGGGGATACGCAGTATTTT.

This clone was seen only a few times. This chain links TRBV6-1 with TRBJ1-5; tentatively, D is TRBD1 (5 bases). Trimming took off 9 bases at V and 12 bases at J, with 30 bases between the two ends. CDR1 and CDR2 (germline): MNHNS, SASEGT. The CDR3 contains 16 residues. For the CDR3, the DNA is TGTGCCAGAAGCAACCGGGACCCTTCGGGGAATCAGAACCAGCATTTT. It is translated as CARSNRDPSGNQNQHF.

This clone was seen a few times. V is TRBV6-2 or TRBV6-3 and J is TRBJ1-1; weak D call: TRBD1 (6 bases). The CDR3 is made up of 14 amino acids. Germline V gene data show CDR1 as MNHEY and CDR2 as SVGEGT. Trimming removed 0 bases at V and 5 bases at J, with 10 bases between. The CDR3 reads CASSYSAGVTEAFF. CDR3 DNA sequence: TGTGCCAGCAGTTACTCGGCAGGGGTGACTGAAGCTTTCTTT.

This clone was counted only a few times. This chain connects TRBV27 to TRBJ1-5; D unresolved. The V and J ends lost 2 bases and 2 bases respectively, with 13 bases between them. The CDR3 extends over 16 amino acids. Germline CDR1 reads MNHEY; CDR2 reads SMNVEV (reference sequence). The CDR3 sequence: CASSLTGQRGNQPQHF. DNA of the CDR3: TGTGCCAGCAGTTTAACTGGGCAGCGGGGCAATCAGCCCCAGCATTTT.

The chain uses TRBV28 and TRBJ2-1; D not certain. V gave up 4 bases and J gave up 7 bases, with 5 bases separating them. This CDR3 region has 11 residues. CDR1 MDHEN and CDR2 SYDVKM come from the germline V gene. This CDR3 reads CASSSYNEQFF. The CDR3 bases are TGTGCCAGCAGTTCTTATAATGAGCAGTTCTTC.